This T cell receptor beta chain was observed in a study of shared clonotypes between healthy human individuals. Naive CD8 cells, CD45RO-negative and positively selected for CCR7, excluded terminally differentiated effector memory CD45RA+ cells. An assay was performed, and its level was deep. The repertoire was sequenced with immunoSEQ multiplex PCR; TCRdb's copy has only in-frame clones and lacks some. The profile covers around 1.9 million clones, with around 93% appearing a single time and over 1.5% taken by the ten largest. Sequencing input: naive CD8+ T cells from PBMCs. The TCR originated in a man younger than 30 in good health. Some clones in this sample may be carry-over from other donors' samples.

CDR3 sequence: CASTSDRDSNQPQHF. The CDR3, as DNA: TGTGCCAGCACCTCGGACAGAGATAGCAATCAGCCCCAGCATTTT. The chain links TRBV6-1 to TRBJ1-5; tentatively, D is TRBD1 (6 bases). The CDR3 is made up of 15 amino acids. Germline CDR1 MNHNS, CDR2 SASEGT. V shed 7 bases and J shed 0 bases, with 13 bases lying between them.